The 7 T cell receptor beta chains in this list originate from one sample, sequenced in a study of blood T cell repertoires in COVID-19. Profiled with immunoSEQ multiplex PCR; TCRdb holds only in-frame clones, not every one. The sample carries roughly 180,000 clones, roughly four fifths recorded once. Input material: peripheral blood. The receptors originated from a woman between 35 and 50 years old with COVID-19, enrolled during active disease.

The chain uses TRBV7-9 and TRBJ1-2, with 7 bases fitting TRBD1. Germline V lookup: CDR1 SEHNR, CDR2 FQNEAQ (reference sequence). Losses at the gene ends were 5 bases for V and 8 bases for J; bases not matched to a gene: 11. CDR3 length: 14 residues. The chain's CDR3 is CASSKDRARGGYTF. The CDR3 region has the DNA TGTGCCAGCAGCAAAGACAGGGCAAGGGGCGGCTACACCTTC.

V gene TRBV2 combines with J gene TRBJ2-1; the match to TRBD2 covers 11 bases. The CDR3 has 15 amino acids. Germline V gene lookup returns CDR1 SNHLY and CDR2 FYNNEI. The ends lost 8 bases at V and 5 bases at J; junction bases unmatched: 8. The CDR3 loop reads CASQSSGGLDNEQFF. CDR3 nucleotide sequence: TGTGCCAGCCAATCTAGCGGGGGGCTAGACAATGAGCAGTTCTTC.

The chain combines TRBV10-2 with TRBJ1-1, with a possible D match to TRBD1 (5 bases). The V end was cut by 6 bases, the J end by 1 base, with 18 bases between. Germline V lookup: CDR1 WSHSY, CDR2 SAAADI. The CDR3 length is 16 residues. CDR3 amino acids: CASRKSGGTANTEAFF. CDR3 coding DNA: TGCGCCAGCAGAAAGTCCGGGGGGACGGCGAACACTGAAGCTTTCTTT.

DNA of the CDR3: TGTGCCAGCAGCTTTTACCAGGGGGCTGTAGGCACCGGGGAGCTGTTTTTT. The encoded protein is CASSFYQGAVGTGELFF. The V and J genes are TRBV7-8 and TRBJ2-2, with TRBD1 matching over 8 bases. The junction had 10 bases not matched to a gene; V was cut back by 3 bases and J by 4 bases. The CDR3 extends over 17 amino acids. Germline CDR1 reads SGHVS; CDR2 reads FQNEAQ.

The chain employs TRBV5-4 and TRBJ2-7; D unclear. Germline V gene sequence: CDR1 SGHNT, CDR2 YYREEE (reference sequence). Trimming removed 1 base from V and 2 bases from J, with 7 bases in between. The CDR3 extends over 13 amino acids. The CDR3 nucleotides are TGTGCCAGCAGCTTGTCAGGTGCCTACGAGCAGTACTTC. As protein: CASSLSGAYEQYF.

This chain connects TRBV11-2 to TRBJ2-7, with unresolved D. V was clipped by 5 bases and J by 1 base, with 15 bases between them. This CDR3 comprises 15 residues. The V gene's germline CDR1 is SGHAT and CDR2 FQNNGV. The CDR3 sequence: CASSHPLFGSYEQYF. The DNA of the CDR3 is TGTGCCAGCAGCCACCCCCTGTTCGGTTCCTACGAGCAGTACTTC.

This rearrangement joins TRBV30 to TRBJ2-1, with TRBD2 matching over 10 bases. Germline V gene data show CDR1 as GTSNPN and CDR2 as SVGIG (reference sequence). J lost 6 bases, V lost 8 bases, and 7 bases had no gene match. The length of the CDR3 is 13 residues. The CDR3 bases are TGTGCCCGTAGCGGGGGGAGGTTCAATGAGCAGTTCTTC. Amino acids: CARSGGRFNEQFF.